This is a list of T cell receptor beta chains from one sample in a study of graft-versus-host responses after intestinal transplantation. No antigens are known for them. Generated by immunoSEQ multiplex PCR, the TCRdb table keeps only in-frame clones and is missing some. The sample lists tens of thousands of clones, about nine tenths occurring once. The material was unstimulated CD8+ T cells sorted from spleen or lymph node cells, obtained before intestinal transplant. The origin of the receptors is a human donor who received an intestinal transplant. Both conserved end residues are part of each CDR3. D genes are given only for firm matches. Where a row states a size, it is once, few, many or the class of an expanded clone; other rows omit it.

d_call	clone_size	v_call	j_call	cdr3_nt	cdr3_aa
.	.	TRBV6-5	TRBJ2-7	TGTGCCAGCAGTTACGGGCCAGCCTCCTACGAGCAGTACTTC	CASSYGPASYEQYF
.	.	TRBV2	TRBJ2-7	TGTGCCAGCAGTTATGGACACAACTACGAGCAGTACTTC	CASSYGHNYEQYF
.	.	TRBV5-6	TRBJ2-1	TGTGCCAGCAGTTGGGCCTACTCCTACAATGAGCAGTTCTTC	CASSWAYSYNEQFF
.	few	TRBV5-6	TRBJ2-7	TGTGCCAGCAGCTTTCGGGTCACCACGGCCTCGGACGAGCAGTACTTC	CASSFRVTTASDEQYF
TRBD2	.	TRBV14	TRBJ2-7	TGTGCCAGCAGCCCCGGGGCGGGGGGGCCCTACGAGCAGTACTTC	CASSPGAGGPYEQYF
TRBD1	.	TRBV6-6	TRBJ2-5	TGTGCCAGCAGTTACGAGACAGGGGAACACTTC	CASSYETGEHF
TRBD1	.	TRBV11-2	TRBJ1-1	TGTGCCAGCAGCGCCATTGGGACAGGGGGCCCCAACACTGAAGCTTTCTTT	CASSAIGTGGPNTEAFF
TRBD1	once	TRBV9	TRBJ1-2	TGTGCCAGCACGCCGGCAGGGGGCGCCTACTATGGCTACACCTTC	CASTPAGGAYYGYTF
.	few	TRBV7-8	TRBJ1-2	TGTGCCAGCAGCCAGATGGAGGGGAGCTATGGCTACACCTTC	CASSQMEGSYGYTF
.	.	TRBV9	TRBJ2-2	TGTGCCAGCAGCGTAAGTGGGGCCGGCGGGGAGCTGTTTTTT	CASSVSGAGGELFF
TRBD1	.	TRBV19	TRBJ2-7	TGTGCCAGTAGTATGGGACAGGGAAAGTACGAGCAGTACTTC	CASSMGQGKYEQYF
.	.	TRBV2	TRBJ1-2	TGTGCCAGCACTCTTACAGGGCTTCGCCAGGGCTACACCTTC	CASTLTGLRQGYTF
.	.	TRBV6-6	TRBJ2-7	TGTGCCAGCAGTTATGCAGGCCCCCTCTACGAGCAGTACTTC	CASSYAGPLYEQYF
TRBD1	once	TRBV28	TRBJ1-1	TGTGCCAGCAGCGTTGGGACAGGGGTTGGGACTGAAGCTTTCTTT	CASSVGTGVGTEAFF
TRBD1	.	TRBV7-2	TRBJ1-1	TGTGCCAGCAGCTTATCAGGGACAGGGGGGGGCACTGAAGCTTTCTTT	CASSLSGTGGGTEAFF
TRBD2	.	TRBV11-2	TRBJ2-7	TGTGCCAGCAGCTTACTCGGCGGGGGGGCCTCCTACGAGCAGTACTTC	CASSLLGGGASYEQYF
TRBD1	.	TRBV6-6	TRBJ1-6	TGTGCCACCACTCCGGGACAGCGAAATAATTCACCCCTCCACTTT	CATTPGQRNNSPLHF
.	few	TRBV6-5	TRBJ1-1	TGTGCCAGCAGTTACTCAGCGCCGAACACTGAAGCTTTCTTT	CASSYSAPNTEAFF
.	.	TRBV4-1	TRBJ2-7	TGCGCCAGCAGCCAAGAGGAGTTACCCCCGAGCTCCTACGAGCAGTACTTC	CASSQEELPPSSYEQYF
TRBD1	.	TRBV7-9	TRBJ1-2	TGTGCCAGCAGCACCGACAGGGTGACTAACTATGGCTACACCTTC	CASSTDRVTNYGYTF
TRBD1	.	TRBV7-9	TRBJ2-7	TGTGCCAGCGAGACAGGGGCCTACGAGCAGTACTTC	CASETGAYEQYF
TRBD1	.	TRBV29-1	TRBJ2-7	TGCAGCGGTACAGGGGGCCATTCTGGCTACGAGCAGTACTTC	CSGTGGHSGYEQYF
.	few	TRBV28	TRBJ1-5	TGTGCCAGCAGAACACTAGTAGGGGGAAGAGATCAGCCCCAGCATTTT	CASRTLVGGRDQPQHF
TRBD1	.	TRBV11-1	TRBJ1-6	TGTGCCAGCAGCTTCCGGGACAGGGGGCCAGGCTCCTATAATTCACCCCTCCACTTT	CASSFRDRGPGSYNSPLHF
.	.	TRBV7-9	TRBJ2-7	TGTGCCAGCAGCTTATACGGGTACGAGCAGTACTTC	CASSLYGYEQYF
.	.	TRBV6-5	TRBJ1-1	TGTGCCAGCAGTTACTCGCCCGGGAAAACTGAAGCTTTCTTT	CASSYSPGKTEAFF
.	.	TRBV9	TRBJ1-1	TGTGCCAGCAGCCCAGGCGGGGGGCGGACTGAAGCTTTCTTT	CASSPGGGRTEAFF
TRBD2	.	TRBV7-9	TRBJ2-3	TGTGCCAGCAGCTTTCCCGGCGGGGGGGTCGCAGATACGCAGTATTTT	CASSFPGGGVADTQYF
TRBD1	.	TRBV4-1	TRBJ2-7	TGCGCCAGCAGCTTCCCAGGGGGCGCCTACGAGCAGTACTTC	CASSFPGGAYEQYF
.	.	TRBV5-6	TRBJ1-1	TGTGCCAGCAGCTTGGGGGCCCTTCGGGGTACGAACACTGAAGCTTTCTTT	CASSLGALRGTNTEAFF
.	.	TRBV9	TRBJ2-2	TGTGCCAGCAGCGAGGGAGCGGAGCTCACCGGGGAGCTGTTTTTT	CASSEGAELTGELFF
.	.	TRBV5-6	TRBJ1-1	TGTGCCAGCAGCACCCAGGGGTATTTGGGGAACACTGAAGCTTTCTTT	CASSTQGYLGNTEAFF
.	.	TRBV19	TRBJ1-1	TGTGCCAGTATGTTAGGCCAGGGTGGGAACACTGAAGCTTTCTTT	CASMLGQGGNTEAFF
TRBD1	.	TRBV6-1	TRBJ1-1	TGTGCCAGCAGTCAAGGACAGGCGCGTGAAGCTTTCTTT	CASSQGQAREAFF
TRBD2	.	TRBV9	TRBJ2-5	TGTGCCAGCAGCGCAGCGGGGGGGCTTGAGACCCAGTACTTC	CASSAAGGLETQYF
.	.	TRBV6-5	TRBJ1-2	TGTGCCAGCAGTTACGGGGGAGGGAGGGCCTACTATGGCTACACCTTC	CASSYGGGRAYYGYTF